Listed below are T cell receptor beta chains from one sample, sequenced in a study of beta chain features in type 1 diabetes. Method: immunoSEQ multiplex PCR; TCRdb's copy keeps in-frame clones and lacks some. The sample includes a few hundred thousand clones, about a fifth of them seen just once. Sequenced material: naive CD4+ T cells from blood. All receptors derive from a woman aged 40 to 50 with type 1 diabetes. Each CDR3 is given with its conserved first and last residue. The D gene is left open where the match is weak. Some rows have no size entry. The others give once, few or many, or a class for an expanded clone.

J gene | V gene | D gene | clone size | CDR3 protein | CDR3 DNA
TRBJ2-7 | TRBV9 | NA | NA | CASSVELGNEQYF | TGTGCCAGCAGCGTAGAACTAGGGAACGAGCAGTACTTC
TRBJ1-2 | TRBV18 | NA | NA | CASSGASYGYTF | TGTGCCAGCTCGGGGGCATCCTATGGCTACACCTTC
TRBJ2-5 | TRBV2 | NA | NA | CASSDPRVRQETQYF | TGTGCCAGCAGTGATCCCAGGGTCCGCCAAGAGACCCAGTACTTC
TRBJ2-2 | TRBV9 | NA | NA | CASSVSQGNTGELFF | TGTGCCAGCAGCGTCTCACAGGGGAACACCGGGGAGCTGTTTTTT
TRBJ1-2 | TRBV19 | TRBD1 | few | CASTALGQGRGYTF | TGTGCCAGTACCGCTCTGGGACAGGGTCGAGGCTACACCTTC
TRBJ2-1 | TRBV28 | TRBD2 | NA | CASSWGGVHYNEQFF | TGTGCCAGCAGTTGGGGGGGGGTTCATTACAATGAGCAGTTCTTC
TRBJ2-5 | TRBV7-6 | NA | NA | CASTVGAIQETQYF | TGTGCCAGCACGGTAGGGGCGATCCAAGAGACCCAGTACTTC
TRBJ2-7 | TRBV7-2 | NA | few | CASKTALPDYEQYF | TGTGCCAGCAAGACTGCCTTGCCGGACTACGAGCAGTACTTC
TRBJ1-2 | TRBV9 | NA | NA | CASSVGTVYGYTF | TGTGCCAGCAGCGTCGGGACTGTATATGGCTACACCTTC
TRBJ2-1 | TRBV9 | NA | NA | CASSATSLYNEQFF | TGTGCCAGCAGCGCGACTAGTCTCTACAATGAGCAGTTCTTC
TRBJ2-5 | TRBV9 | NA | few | CASSESPTGETQYF | TGTGCCAGCAGCGAGTCCCCCACGGGGGAGACCCAGTACTTC
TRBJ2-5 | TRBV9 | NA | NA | CASSPRGETQYF | TGTGCCAGCAGCCCTCGGGGAGAGACCCAGTACTTC
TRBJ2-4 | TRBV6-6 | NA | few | CASSYFTTGTEEF | TGTGCCAGCAGTTACTTCACGACAGGTACGGAGGAGTTC
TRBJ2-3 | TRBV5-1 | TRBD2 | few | CASSYGRVYTDTQYF | TGCGCCAGCAGCTACGGGAGGGTCTACACAGATACGCAGTATTTT
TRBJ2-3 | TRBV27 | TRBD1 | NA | CASSATGDTQYF | TGTGCCAGCAGTGCGACAGGGGATACGCAGTATTTT
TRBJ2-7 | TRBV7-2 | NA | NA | CASSLLGPNYEQYF | TGTGCCAGCAGCTTACTGGGGCCTAACTACGAGCAGTACTTC
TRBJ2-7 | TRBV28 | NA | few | CASSAGGASVGDEQYF | TGTGCCAGCAGTGCCGGCGGGGCGTCGGTGGGTGACGAGCAGTACTTC
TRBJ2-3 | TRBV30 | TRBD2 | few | CAWSGITAGVGTDTQYF | TGTGCCTGGAGTGGCATAACTGCGGGAGTTGGGACAGATACGCAGTATTTT
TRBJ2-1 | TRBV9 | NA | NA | CASSVVGQTYNEQFF | TGTGCCAGCAGCGTAGTAGGACAAACCTACAATGAGCAGTTCTTC
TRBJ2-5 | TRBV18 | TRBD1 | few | CASSGDSQETQYF | TGTGCCAGCTCAGGGGACAGCCAAGAGACCCAGTACTTC
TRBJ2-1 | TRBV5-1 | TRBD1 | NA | CASTQQGSYNEQFF | TGCGCCAGCACCCAACAGGGGTCCTACAATGAGCAGTTCTTC
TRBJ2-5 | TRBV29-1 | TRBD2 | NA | CSVDGAGVGETQYF | TGCAGCGTTGATGGAGCGGGAGTTGGTGAGACCCAGTACTTC
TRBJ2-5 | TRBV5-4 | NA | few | CASSLGKTQETQYF | TGTGCCAGCAGCTTGGGGAAGACTCAAGAGACCCAGTACTTC
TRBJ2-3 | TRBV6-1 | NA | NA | CASRFSGADTQYF | TGTGCCAGCCGGTTCTCAGGGGCAGATACGCAGTATTTT
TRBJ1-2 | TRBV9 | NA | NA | CASSGAPAGYGYTF | TGTGCCAGCAGCGGGGCCCCGGCGGGCTATGGCTACACCTTC
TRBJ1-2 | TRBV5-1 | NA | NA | CASSLGDRENYGYTF | TGCGCCAGCAGCTTGGGGGACCGGGAGAACTATGGCTACACCTTC
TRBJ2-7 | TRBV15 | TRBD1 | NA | CATSGRQGTNDEQYF | TGTGCCACCAGCGGGCGACAGGGAACCAACGACGAGCAGTACTTC
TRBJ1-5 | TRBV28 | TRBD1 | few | CASSSGTGTSNQPQHF | TGTGCCAGCAGTTCCGGGACAGGTACGAGCAATCAGCCCCAGCATTTT
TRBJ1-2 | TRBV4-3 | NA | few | CASSQLGSWGYTF | TGCGCCAGCAGCCAGTTGGGCTCATGGGGCTACACCTTC